Described below is a single T cell receptor (beta chain) sequence and its context. Its specific antigen is unknown. One base away there is no much larger clone; base qualities are not given. Libraries were built with the immunoSEQ multiplex PCR assay. For the multiplex PCR, a mixture combining 60 forward primers for TCR Vbeta segments and 13 reverse primers for TCR Jbeta segments was used. The CDR3 region of rearranged TCR beta genes was amplified from genomic DNA with a multiplex PCR assay. On the Illumina HiSeq System, the amplified TCR beta libraries were sequenced as 87-base-pair reads. The original methods were these. In a later analysis, tens of millions of unique TCR beta chains were counted across the roughly 700 repertoires, and about 9.9 million of these chains were shared by at least two donors. To remove PCR and sequencing errors, raw reads were error-corrected and collapsed into unique sequences using a nearest-neighbor algorithm that merged closely related sequences. V, D and J gene segments were assigned by aligning CDR3 sequences to IMGT reference sequences. For a sequence to be retained, a match of at least six nucleotides was required to both a V gene segment and a J gene segment. A rearrangement was called productive if the CDR3 had no stop codons and remained in frame with V and J, and every other rearrangement was called non-productive. Following IMGT convention, CDR3 was defined as the stretch from the second conserved V-encoded cysteine to the conserved J-encoded phenylalanine. The earlier analysis of 500 to 750 of the donors excluded any sequence lacking an unambiguous match to a single V gene segment. An earlier analysis of a few hundred of the donors called V segments functional above 56.7% productive rearrangements and segregating when the between-donor standard deviation exceeded 5%. To diagnose cytomegalovirus status from the catalog of TCR beta chain sequences, a statistical classification framework was built. In a later analysis, V and J genes were assigned by comparing TCR nucleotide sequences against IMGT/GENE-DB human TR gene sequences. In a later analysis, CDR3 sequences and most-parsimonious VDJ recombination scenarios were assigned using the TCRdist pipeline. In a later analysis, every TCR beta chain was defined by the combination of its CDR3 amino acid sequence and its V-gene family, and reads without a unique V-gene family were dropped. In a later analysis, 450 to 600 highly shared, low-generation-probability nucleotide sequences were removed to address suspected cross-contamination and a sequencing artifact. In a later analysis, a clonal expansion index was calculated for each public chain from normalized within-repertoire ranks of inferred template counts. Generation probabilities in a later analysis came from a VDJ recombination model fitted to out-of-frame rearrangements, and those results were checked against IGoR. In a later analysis, hypergeometric tests were used to score TCR-TCR, TCR-HLA and TCR-CMV co-occurrence, with a repertoire-size bias correction applied to TCR pairs. In a later analysis, false discovery rates were estimated by permuting HLA or CMV assignments 20 times. A later analysis grouped co-occurring TCRs with DBSCAN, adding TCRdist sequence similarity when clustering within HLA-allele-positive subsets. Repertoires with fewer than 30,000 or more than 120,000 public chains, plus five repertoires with anomalous nucleotide sharing, were excluded from co-occurrence clustering. Held by TCRdb, this immuneACCESS table contains in-frame sequences only and omits some clones. Under half of the omission traces to an unresolved V gene where checked; the cause of the rest is unknown. That table furnishes V, J and clone size, whereas the DNA furnished D and trimming. A total of under 200,000 clones appear in this sample, 87% of them only once. Clones ranked in the top ten supply approximately 0.85% of the sample.

The cohort was made up of hundreds of healthy bone marrow donors. Cohort members were all nominally healthy when sampled, although unrecorded immune exposures were likely present. The donor was CMV seronegative and belonged to the group of approximately 320 seronegative cohort members. Each donor provided a peripheral blood sample, and peripheral blood mononuclear cells were used for TCR beta sequencing. The Qiagen DNeasy Blood Extraction Kit was used to extract genomic DNA from the blood cell samples. This record belongs to a study of cytomegalovirus exposure and HLA in healthy donors (dated by TCRdb to about 2017). Regarding the study in general: An earlier analysis of 550 to 700 of the donors reported 276 Gb of sequence data and 117 million unique TCR beta sequences from 190 million or so T cells. An early release covering more than 500 HLA-typed donors comprised approximately 290 gigabases of sequencing data and about 90 million unique TCR sequences. Of the 398 genotyped donors, 81% were placed in the genetic ancestry cluster associated with self-reported Caucasian donors. The study aimed to test whether cataloging public T cell receptors could reveal signatures of past pathogen exposure. The study profiled the T cell repertoires of under 850 subjects by immunosequencing and related them to cytomegalovirus serostatus. A separate validation cohort of approximately 120 different subjects was used in addition to the approximately 670-subject first cohort. High-throughput TCR immunosequencing, statistical association of individual TCRs with disease status, and machine learning were combined to predict cytomegalovirus infection status. A later analysis re-examined previously published TCR beta repertoires from more than 600 donors and added high-resolution HLA genotyping to investigate patterns of TCR occurrence. Rather than using new phenotypic data, the later analysis identified candidate immune exposures from TCR beta sequences and from how often those sequences occurred across donors. In an earlier analysis of roughly 540 of the donors, high-throughput TCR beta sequencing was used to judge whether each TCR beta V gene segment behaved as functional or pseudogenic. Donor age, sex, ethnicity and CMV serostatus were compiled together with the repertoire data. Genome-wide SNP genotypes for about three fifths of the roughly 670 donors were used in a later genetic analysis, which treated that subset as a discovery cohort. Every discovery cohort repertoire had been produced on one sequencing platform. Both class I and class II loci were covered by HLA typing, at four-digit resolution. The number of donors typed differed by locus, with 629-630 for A, B, C, DRB1 and DQB1, around 520 for DQA1, about 610 for DPA1, and approximately 470 for DPB1. Five DR-DQ haplotypes were handled as single units for association and clustering because linkage in the cohort was strong. Among several hundred genotyped donors of the cohort, an average of roughly 230,000 unique TCR beta nucleotide sequences was sequenced per donor, of which approximately 19% were non-productive. Study-level results and caveats: In a later analysis, several top co-occurrence clusters were reported to appear linked to parvovirus B19, influenza, CMV and Epstein-Barr virus. The authors suggested that the approach could potentially be extended to other disease states and immunological phenotypes. Correlated functional status among segregating V segments might be attributable to linkage disequilibrium, but an unknown experimental factor could not be ruled out. The study listed 150 to 200 TCR beta chains as associated with cytomegalovirus. A further reported finding was that TCR beta sequences accurately predicted the HLA-A and HLA-B alleles for most subjects in the first cohort. Three of the identified cytomegalovirus-associated TCR beta chains were confirmed in vitro to be specific for cytomegalovirus antigens. The sequencing pipeline was judged likely to have produced a cluster of highly shared sequence variants as a technical artifact. A later genetic analysis associated a missense DCLRE1C variant with V-gene and J-gene trimming of TCR beta chains, and an independent cohort replicated the association. The classifier was reported to diagnose cytomegalovirus status with high specificity and sensitivity in both the original cohort and the validation cohort. Assigning TCR associations to individual alleles was difficult when HLA alleles, especially DR and DQ, strongly co-occurred. Immune exposure information for the cohort was limited to CMV serostatus. Because counts were too low, seventeen rarely observed V segments, including chromosome 9 orphons, were excluded from the earlier analysis of 587 of the donors. Only TCR beta chains were sequenced in this cohort, and the absence of alpha or paired-chain data limited detectable features. An earlier analysis of some 590 of the donors showed that most TCR beta V segments appeared in productive rearrangements either about 87% or about 30% of the time, which broadly matched IMGT annotations. Compared with the 666-donor mean, donors in an Asian-associated ancestry cluster had fewer N-insertions in productive TCRs, according to a later genetic analysis. Specific HLA alleles were associated with some 15,000 TCR beta sequences at a false discovery rate of 0.05 in a later analysis. A later analysis found that HLA-associated TCR beta chains were more clonally expanded and had lower generation probabilities than equally common non-associated chains. Roughly uniform sequencing depth across donors was assumed in presence/absence analyses, although this assumption may not hold. According to a later analysis, TCR association rates differed among HLA loci, with DRB1 alleles showing the most associated TCRs and HLA-C alleles showing the fewest. HLA typing was unavailable for some donors at each locus, so association tests used only the typed subset. Most TCR sequences were observed very rarely across donors, whereas some public TCRs were present in many individuals. Some IMGT-functional V segments, including TRBV6-2 and TRBV6-3, could not be distinguished by the 87-base-pair reads and were therefore excluded. Most CMV-associated TCR beta chains appeared to be HLA-restricted in a later analysis, and the HLA associations seemed to be driven largely by CMV exposure.

Including cysteine and phenylalanine, the CDR3 has 15 amino acids. Just the 45-base CDR3 DNA is kept, in frame starting at base 1. The V end loses 2 bases and the J end loses 7 bases, and a stretch of 17 bases separates them. The germline V gene yields ENHRY for CDR1 and SYGVKD for CDR2. The chain employs TRBV10-3 and TRBJ1-1; TRBD1 is a possible D gene, resting on 6 matching bases. This receptor was obtained from a woman aged 30 to 39 in good health and CMV-seronegative. Sequencing used PBMCs. The DNA is as follows: TGTGCCATCAGTGAGGGGGGACATTCGTTAAGTGAAGCTTTCTTT. It encodes CAISEGGHSLSEAFF.